This TCR beta chain was obtained from a study of shared clonotypes between healthy human individuals (dated by TCRdb to the early 2020s). As for the study more broadly: The cohort included three men and a couple of women between 18 and 49 years of age. For each donor, three plates each were used for CD4 naive and CD4 memory, two plates were used for CD8 naive, and one plate was used for CD8 memory. To estimate repertoire size and how much clonotypes are shared between individuals, the study performed deep sequencing of blood TCR repertoires from a handful of healthy adults. Different laboratories and diverse techniques were used to prepare libraries and sequence TCR repertoires, to increase sequencing depth and limit assay-specific biases. Between about 0.94 and 8.9 billion PBMCs per donor were obtained by leukapheresis.

For the CD8 naive samples, CD45RO-negative cells were positively selected for CCR7, yielding a CD45RA+CCR7+ population from which TemRA cells were excluded. The donors were healthy, HIV-negative adults with no recently reported acute infections or vaccinations. Only Caucasian adults living in Nashville, Tennessee, USA were represented among the donors. After blood collection by leukapheresis, PBMCs were isolated using Ficoll-Histopaque density gradient centrifugation and then cryopreserved in the vapor phase of liquid nitrogen. Purity and quantity of every magnetically sorted T cell population were checked by analytical flow cytometry. Genomic DNA was isolated from every sorted fraction and measured by UV absorbance on a Nanodrop 2000c. Per the germline V gene (reference sequence), SEHNR is the CDR1 and FQNEAQ is the CDR2. V was cut back by 5 bases and J by 3 bases, leaving a gap of 8 bases between them. The CDR3 contains 13 residues, cysteine and phenylalanine counted. Only the CDR3 region is kept as DNA, spanning 39 bases read in frame from base 1.

Using the deep immunoSEQ assay, TCR CDR3 regions were amplified from genomic DNA by multiplex PCR. Genomic DNA extracted from each cell subset was distributed evenly over all wells of several immunoSEQ 96-well plates, and each plate served as one replicate. For sorted subsets, about 220 ng of genomic DNA, equivalent to 30,000 or so T cell genomes, went into each replicate PCR. The purified libraries were quantified using a Qubit 3.0 fluorometer, sized with a Bioanalyzer 2100, and then quantified again using the KAPA Library Quantification kit. Every immunoSEQ 96-well plate was sequenced on a separate single-read 150-cycle Illumina NextSeq 550 flow cell. Per the original workflow: Because the immunoSEQ output included only junctional sequences and no quality scores, the filtering could not be the same as the filtering used for full-length reads. To assign V/J genes and CDR3, sequences were annotated against IMGT germline references using PyIR, a Python wrapper for IgBLAST v1.9. Reads were removed for weak V/J assignments (E-value above 1e-6), missing CDR3, stop codons, out-of-frame junctions, or ambiguous translated residues. V3J clonotypes were defined by identical inferred V gene, J gene, and CDR3 amino acid sequence. To compute the percentage overlap between repertoires, the number of shared unique clonotypes was divided by the size of the smaller repertoire. Repertoire richness was assessed with RTK rarefaction, the Chao1 estimator, and Recon v2.1 estimates of unobserved clonotypes. OLGA was used to compute generation probabilities for all TCRbeta clonotypes that the gDNA method yielded from a handful of donors. What TCRdb holds here is the immuneACCESS table cut down to in-frame rearrangements. Part of the clones is not present; checked against another copy, under half of the missing clones reflect an unresolved V gene, and the others are unexplained. D and trimming come from the DNA, and the V and J calls and clone size come from that table. The sample table contains around 600,000 clones; only one count was recorded for roughly 98% of them. The ten largest account for less than 0.35% of the sample.

Results and caveats for the whole study, not just this receptor: Incomplete sequencing was indicated by rarefaction of sorted-subset datasets, despite the large sequencing depth. Only blood was sampled, and tissue TCR repertoires likely differ from those in blood. When a few donors were compared, the shared fraction of clonotypes was 5% to 6.5% for naive CD4, around 3.5% for naive CD8, 2% to 2.5% for memory CD4, and 0.4% for memory CD8. Naive subsets generally had larger estimated clonotype richness than memory subsets. The genetic and exposure-history diversity represented was limited by the small number of donors. Pairwise subsampling led to the expectation that sequencing depth would affect the degree of clonotype sharing among donors. Compared with non-shared clonotypes, the clonotypes found in all four sorted-subset donors had higher generation probabilities.

Regarding this clone: There is no known antigen for this receptor. Per-base quality was not reported, and no clone a single base away is much larger than it.

The sequenced material came from naive CD8+ T cells sorted from blood. The cell subset or site label, as the study defines it: CD45RA+CCR7+. The TCR originated in a man aged 30-40 years in good health. The rearranged segments are TRBV7-9 and TRBJ1-5; there is no confident call for the D gene. The nucleotide sequence reads TGTGCCAGCAGCCCAGACACCAATCAGCCCCAGCATTTT. Translated, this is CASSPDTNQPQHF.